This T cell receptor beta chain was sequenced for a study of blood T cell repertoires in COVID-19. Study in general: The United States, Italy and Spain were the sources of the acute and convalescent COVID-19 samples. From T cells, B-cell-depleted T cells, or PBMCs came the material, which was cDNA or gDNA.

Original handling: Quantification of nucleated cells was approximated via reference gene primer amplification. The method was immunoSEQ multiplex PCR; TCRdb's version includes in-frame clones alone and lacks a portion of them. V, J and clone size derive from that table, while D and trimming were established from the DNA sequence. The table shows about 210,000 clones, with about 88% occurring only once. Trimming removed 7 bases from V and 12 bases from J; junction bases left unmatched: 10. The CDR3 sequence is 12 residues long. Input material: peripheral blood. This sequence originates from a man aged 40-50 years with acute or convalescent COVID-19. This chain uses TRBV12-3 or TRBV12-4 with TRBJ2-3; 7 bases map to TRBD1. The chain's CDR3 is CASTLGRDSQYF. In DNA, the CDR3 is TGTGCCAGCACCCTGGGACGGGACAGTCAGTATTTT.